The clone carrying this T cell receptor beta chain was detected a few times. The antigen is undetermined. TCRdb redid the calling of the reads with MiXCR, one entry per CDR3 protein. The data contain approximately 350,000 distinct CDR3 sequences, about 35% of them singletons. The sample comes from a study of T cell repertoires in cytomegalovirus infection. Study conclusions and caveats: The ex vivo response showed dominance by HLA-C-restricted CMV-specific TCR beta clonotypes.

Sequenced here: cultured PBMCs, sampled from culture after CMV antigen stimulation. The receptor comes from a human donor in good health (CMV status not recorded). Some clones in this sample may be carry-over from other donors' samples.

This CDR3 reads CASSPGTRPSTDTQYF. The CDR3, as DNA: TGTGCCAGCAGCCCAGGGACACGGCCTAGCACAGATACGCAGTATTTT. The J gene is TRBJ2-3, the V gene TRBV7-3; D is possibly TRBD1 (6 bases). Germline CDR1 SGHTA, CDR2 FQGTGA. V lost 5 bases, J lost 0 bases, and 15 bases lay in between. There are 16 residues in the CDR3.